This record covers a single TCR beta chain. Its antigen is still unknown. The sample comes from a study of Tregs in tolerant kidney transplant recipients. General study findings and limits: Antigen-driven expansion was suggested because donor-specific Tregs expanded more than all Tregs in tolerant patients. Few patients were studied, so findings need validation in larger groups. Changing PCR primers prevented nucleotide comparison between some patients' samples.

Using immunoSEQ multiplex PCR, the repertoire was profiled, and TCRdb retains in-frame clones only, with some absent. The sample has 62,000 or so clones; approximately 98% are singletons. V was trimmed by 4 bases and J by 8 bases, leaving 18 bases between them. This CDR3 is built from 14 residues. CDR1 SGHRS and CDR2 YFSETQ come from the germline V gene. The clonotype was recovered from a human donor who received a combined kidney and bone marrow transplant. Material: Tregs from blood, obtained before the transplant. The chain links TRBV5-1 to TRBJ1-2, with D tentatively TRBD1 (6 bases). CDR3 loop: CASSGDGGAQGYTF. DNA for the CDR3: TGCGCCAGCAGCGGCGATGGGGGGGCTCAGGGCTACACCTTC.